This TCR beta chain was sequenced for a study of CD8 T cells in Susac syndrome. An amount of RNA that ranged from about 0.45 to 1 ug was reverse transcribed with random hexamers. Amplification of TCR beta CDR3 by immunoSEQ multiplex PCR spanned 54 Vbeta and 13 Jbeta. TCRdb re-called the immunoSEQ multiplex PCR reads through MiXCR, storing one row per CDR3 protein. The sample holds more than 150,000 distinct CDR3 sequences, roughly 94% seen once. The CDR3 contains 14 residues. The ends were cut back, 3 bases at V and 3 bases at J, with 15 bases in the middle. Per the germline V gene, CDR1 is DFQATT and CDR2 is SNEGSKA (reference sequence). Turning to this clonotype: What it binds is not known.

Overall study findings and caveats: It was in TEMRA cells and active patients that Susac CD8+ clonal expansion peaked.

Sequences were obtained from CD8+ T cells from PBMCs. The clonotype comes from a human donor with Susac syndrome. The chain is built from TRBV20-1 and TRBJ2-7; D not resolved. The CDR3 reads CSASKGRLDYEQYF. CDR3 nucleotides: TGCAGTGCTAGTAAGGGTAGGCTGGACTACGAGCAGTACTTC.